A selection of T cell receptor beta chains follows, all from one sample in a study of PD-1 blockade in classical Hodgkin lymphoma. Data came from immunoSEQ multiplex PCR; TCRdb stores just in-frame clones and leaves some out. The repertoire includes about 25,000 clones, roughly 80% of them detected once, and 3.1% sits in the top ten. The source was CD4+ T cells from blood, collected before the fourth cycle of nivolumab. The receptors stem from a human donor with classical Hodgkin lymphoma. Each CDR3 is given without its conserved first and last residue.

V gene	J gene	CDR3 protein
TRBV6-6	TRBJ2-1	ASSPTTPNNEQF
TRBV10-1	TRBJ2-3	ARRSRGGLDTQY
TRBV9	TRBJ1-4	ASSATGGPGEKLF
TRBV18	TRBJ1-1	ASSPPGQGFLPAF
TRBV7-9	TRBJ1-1	ASSPGGTANTEAF
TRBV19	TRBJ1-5	ASSSHNQPQH
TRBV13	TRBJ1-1	ASSLDRWDRADTEAF
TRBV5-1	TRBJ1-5	ASSLGQADQPQH
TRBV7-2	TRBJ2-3	ASSPPWPGADTDTQY
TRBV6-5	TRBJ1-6	ASSYSYSRDSPLH
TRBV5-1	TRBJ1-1	ASSFGHGRATEAF
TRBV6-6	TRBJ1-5	ASIQGSNQPQH
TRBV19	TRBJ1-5	ASTPIGGDNQPQH
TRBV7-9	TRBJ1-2	ASSPLISLMYT
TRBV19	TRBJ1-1	ASSIGRINTEAF